The clone carrying this T cell receptor beta chain showed up many times. Its antigen remains unknown. For TCR beta, libraries came from iRepertoire HTBI primers and Arm-PCR of CDR3 regions. One entry per CDR3 protein results from TCRdb running MiXCR on the multiplex PCR reads. This sample has hundreds of thousands of distinct CDR3 sequences, with 15% to 20% found just once. This CDR3 has 15 residues. From germline, CDR1 is LGHDT and CDR2 YNNKEL (reference sequence). The V and J ends lost 4 bases and 0 bases respectively, with 13 bases between them. Time point specified: newly diagnosed GD, antithyroid drugs for less than 3 months. PBMC RNA served as the TCR library source. The sample comes from a study of regulatory T cells in long-lasting Graves disease. Study-level results: A reduction in accuracy may have resulted from the small sample size.

In addition, the sample was reused for a study of T cells in Graves' hyperthyroidism and ophthalmopathy. This second report adds: Using the HTBI primer set, a first-round RT-PCR was run on the TCR CDR3. The model's output predicted ophthalmopathy at a median of approximately 6.5 months prior to onset.

The chain couples TRBV3-1 to TRBJ2-7; D is unclear. The sequence was obtained from a woman aged 35 to 59 with Graves disease. The sample consisted of peripheral blood mononuclear cells (PBMCs), taken at new diagnosis, from a patient treated with antithyroid drugs. Here the CDR3 reads CASSLSQASSYEQYF. In DNA form, the CDR3 reads TGTGCCAGCAGCCTGTCCCAGGCGAGCTCCTACGAGCAGTACTTC.